The 13 T cell receptor beta chains below all came from one sample that was sequenced in a study of cytomegalovirus exposure and HLA in healthy donors. The study ran its PCR with 60 Vbeta and 13 Jbeta primers. Data came from immunoSEQ multiplex PCR; TCRdb stores just in-frame clones and leaves some out. The sample includes tens of thousands of clones, approximately 71% of them seen just once. Sequencing was performed on PBMCs. All receptors come from a man aged 35 to 55 in good health and CMV-seronegative.

This clone has only one observation. V usage is TRBV10-1 and J usage is TRBJ2-1; 9 nucleotides agree with TRBD2. The CDR3 is 14 residues long. J lost 7 bases, V lost 4 bases, and 5 bases had no gene match. Germline-derived CDR1 and CDR2 are WNHNN and SYGVQD (reference sequence). The CDR3 DNA sequence: TGCGCCAGCAGTGGGGCTAGCGGGAATAATGAGCAGTTCTTC. Translated: CASSGASGNNEQFF.

The rearrangement links TRBV29-1 to TRBJ2-3, with D perhaps TRBD1 (5 bases). Per the germline V gene, CDR1 is SQVTM and CDR2 is ANQGSEA. V was clipped by 3 bases and J by 6 bases, with 13 bases between them. CDR3 size: 13 residues. In DNA form, the CDR3 reads TGCAGCGTTGAGGCAAATAACAGGGATACGCAGTATTTT. Translation: CSVEANNRDTQYF.

The chain carries TRBV28 and TRBJ2-2, with 7 bases matching TRBD2. CDR3 size: 16 residues. V was clipped by 1 base and J by 5 bases; unmatched bases: 7. The germline V gene has CDR1 MDHEN and CDR2 SYDVKM. This CDR3 reads CASSLFGGLETGELFF. The CDR3 DNA is TGTGCCAGCAGTTTATTCGGGGGGTTGGAAACCGGGGAGCTGTTTTTT. Variable domain in full (rest from reference TRBV28 and TRBJ2-2): DVKVTQSSRYLVKRTGEKVFLECVQDMDHENMFWYRQDPGLGLRLIYFSYDVKMKEKGDIPEGYSVSREKKERFSLILESASTNQTSMYLCASSLFGGLETGELFFGEGSRLTVL.

This clone turned up a few times. The gene calls are TRBV6-6 and TRBJ1-1; 8 bases align to TRBD1. With V trimmed by 2 bases and J by 2 bases, 4 bases remained unmatched. Looked up from germline, CDR1 is MNHNY and CDR2 is SVGAGI (reference sequence). The CDR3 sequence is 15 residues long. Here the CDR3 DNA reads TGTGCCAGCAGTTACCCTGACAGGGGAAACACTGAAGCTTTCTTT. Translation: CASSYPDRGNTEAFF.

The V and J genes are TRBV5-1 and TRBJ2-1, with 7 bases aligning to TRBD2. The CDR3 has 15 residues. CDR1 and CDR2 (germline): SGHRS, YFSETQ. V lost 0 bases, J lost 6 bases, and 6 bases stayed unmatched. DNA of the CDR3: TGCGCCAGCAGCTTGGTTGCGGGAGCTTTCAATGAGCAGTTCTTC. It encodes CASSLVAGAFNEQFF.

V is TRBV6-5 and J is TRBJ2-7; 9 bases fit TRBD2. CDR1 and CDR2 from the germline V gene are MNHEY and SVGAGI. The trim removed 6 bases at V and 5 bases at J, leaving 8 bases unmatched. The CDR3 has 14 amino acids. CDR3 DNA: TGTGCCAGCAGGGTAGCGGGAGAGGGGGACGAGCAGTACTTC. It translates to CASRVAGEGDEQYF.

This chain connects TRBV5-1 to TRBJ2-1; possibly TRBD2 for D (6 bases). Looked up from germline, CDR1 is SGHRS and CDR2 is YFSETQ. Deletions cut 4 bases from V and 9 bases from J, with 17 bases between. This CDR3 has 14 residues. As DNA, the CDR3 is TGCGCCAGCAGCCTCCGAGTGGGGGGAATTGAGCAGTTCTTC. Its protein is CASSLRVGGIEQFF.

The chain couples TRBV6-5 to TRBJ2-7; perhaps TRBD2 as D (5 bases). Germline CDR1 is MNHEY and CDR2 is SVGAGI. The CDR3 sequence is 14 residues long. The V end lost 2 bases, the J end lost 0 bases, and 8 bases lay between the germline ends. Written as DNA, the CDR3 is TGTGCCAGCAGTTACGAGCGGAGCTCCTACGAGCAGTACTTC. Residues: CASSYERSSYEQYF.

CDR3 sequence: CASSRRVEAFF. The CDR3 DNA follows: TGTGCCAGCAGCCGACGGGTTGAAGCTTTCTTT. This sequence joins TRBV28 and TRBJ1-1; no clear D. V shed 6 bases and J shed 7 bases, with 9 bases lying between them. The CDR3 runs to 11 residues. Germline lookup yields CDR1 MDHEN and CDR2 SYDVKM.

V usage is TRBV6-5 and J usage is TRBJ2-5; 7 bases agree with TRBD1. The J call may be in error: the DNA end matches TRBJ2-7 better. The CDR3 sequence is 15 residues long. Germline lookup yields CDR1 MNHEY and CDR2 SVGAGI. CDR3: CASSRDRDDTYEQYF. Here the CDR3 DNA reads TGTGCCAGCAGTCGAGACAGGGACGACACCTACGAGCAGTACTTC.

The chain has TRBV10-3 and TRBJ2-7; 11 bases are a match to TRBD2. This CDR3 spans 14 amino acids. V lost 5 bases and J lost 4; bases outside the gene matches: 4. Germline values: CDR1 ENHRY, CDR2 SYGVKD. CDR3: CAISPGTSGYEQYF. The CDR3 DNA reads as TGTGCCATCAGTCCCGGGACTAGCGGATACGAGCAGTACTTC.

This clone was recorded once. The V and J genes are TRBV19 and TRBJ1-2; 7 positions match TRBD1. Germline V gene data show CDR1 as LNHDA and CDR2 as SQIVND (reference sequence). Trimming removed 6 bases from V and 4 bases from J; junction bases left unmatched: 17. This CDR3 comprises 17 residues. The CDR3 bases are TGTGCCAGTAGCTACAGGGGACGGCACACGGTTGGCTATGGCTACACCTTC. Amino acid sequence: CASSYRGRHTVGYGYTF.

The rearrangement links TRBV6-5 to TRBJ1-2; a weak D match, TRBD1 (6 bases). This CDR3 contains 15 residues. Trimming removed 2 bases at V and 9 bases at J, with 19 bases between. CDR1 is MNHEY, CDR2 SVGAGI, per germline. CDR3 sequence (DNA): TGTGCCAGCAGTTACGATTCGACAGGATCGTCCAGCTACACCTTC. It encodes CASSYDSTGSSSYTF.